This TCR beta chain came from a study of graft-versus-host responses after intestinal transplantation (dated by TCRdb to the early 2020s). At the level of the whole study: Multivisceral, liver-intestinal, or isolated intestinal transplants were received by the recipients. Every recipient was given anti-thymocyte globulin induction, followed by around three years of maintenance tacrolimus and steroids. Graft-versus-host and host-versus-graft alloreactive T cell clones were tracked in the graft, circulation and bone marrow after intestinal transplantation using bulk TCR-beta CDR3 sequencing. Alloreactive clones were identified by sequencing pre-transplant mixed lymphocyte reaction products and comparing them with unstimulated pre-transplant donor and recipient T cells. The cohort enrolled fewer than 25 intestinal transplant recipients including one retransplant, and a few patients lacking pretransplant specimens were excluded. A peak of at least 4% donor T cells among recipient peripheral blood mononuclear cells was the definition used for donor T cell macrochimerism. Rather than going through the commercial service, samples from a few later patients were sequenced in-house on an Illumina MiSeq and processed with MiXCR. Results and caveats for the whole study, not just this receptor: In the allografts of patients with donor T cell macrochimerism, GvH to HvG T cell clonal ratios were high. The conclusions were limited by the relatively low number and heterogeneity of the intestinal transplant patients. GvH clones were detected in recipient bone marrow, and some of these GvH clones were observed earlier in ileal mucosa or blood, consistent with an intestinal mucosal origin. Early after transplant, peak levels of circulating GvH clones were found to be associated with declines in HvG clones.

The cysteine opens and the phenylalanine closes a CDR3 of 13 amino acids. Just CDR3 DNA is preserved here, 39 bases in frame from base 1. CDR1 and CDR2 are drawn from the germline V gene: SGHVS, FNYEAQ. The trim is 6 bases for V and 3 bases for J, with a gap of 12 bases between the germline ends. Regarding this clone: The clone's antigen remains unknown. Within one base of it there is no much larger clone, and no base qualities were kept.

The time point label, read with the paper, signifies: cells obtained before transplantation from donor or recipient. CD3+CD4+ and CD3+CD8+ populations were FACS-sorted from unstimulated pre-transplant donor and recipient cells taken from spleen or lymph nodes. The library was produced with the immunoSEQ multiplex PCR assay. For most patients, genomic DNA was isolated with the Qiagen DNeasy Blood and Tissue Kit and sent frozen to Adaptive Biotechnologies for TCR sequencing. For most patients, high-throughput TCR-beta CDR3 sequencing of genomic DNA was performed by Adaptive Biotechnologies. The original pipeline was this. TCR sequencing data for around 19 patients were retrieved from Adaptive's ImmunoSEQ software; three other patients were processed with MiXCR and VDJtools. CD4 versus CD8 sorting errors were corrected by removing sequences found in both subsets at a frequency ratio below 5:1. CDR3 nucleotide sequences shared by donor and recipient were removed because the origin of these sequences could not be assigned. To count as alloreactive, a clone needed at least 2-fold expansion over unstimulated cells and a minimum CFSE-low frequency of 0.002% (template counts) or 0.001% (read counts). Mappable clones were those detected in sequenced pre-transplant spleen, lymph node, or MLR CFSE-low populations of the donor or recipient. The cumulative frequency of alloreactive clones was calculated as a percentage of all sequences, weighted by copy number. TCRdb took over this immuneACCESS table, retaining in-frame rearrangements with V and J assigned. Such tables are incomplete; in checked studies, under half of the missing clones stem from an unresolved V gene, and the remainder is unexplained. That table furnishes V, J and clone size, whereas the DNA furnished D and trimming. The sample table lists over 120,000 clones, 80% to 95% of them with a count of one. The ten largest clones take up roughly 0.2% of the sample.

This material consisted of unstimulated CD4+ T cells sorted from spleen or lymph node cells, taken before intestinal transplant. The TCR comes from a human donor who received an intestinal transplant. The rearrangement combines TRBV7-6 with TRBJ2-7, with the identity of the D gene unclear. The CDR3 sequence is CASSRDQSYEQYF. The nucleotides are TGTGCCAGCAGTCGCGACCAGAGCTACGAGCAGTACTTC.